This T cell receptor beta chain was recorded in a study of T cell responses to AZD1222 COVID-19 vaccine. Points from the study as a whole: Donors skewed white British and female; clonal diversity was possibly underestimated. Repertoire sampling occurred only after the peak T cell response. Epitopes outside B.1.351 and B.1.1.7 mutated regions reportedly drew nearly half of spike TCRs.

Generated by immunoSEQ multiplex PCR, the TCRdb table keeps only in-frame clones and is missing some. Of 95,000 to 150,000 clones in the sample, about nine tenths were seen once. A note on this clone: Its antigen is as yet unknown.

This CDR3 contains 18 residues. Germline V lookup: CDR1 SGHVS, CDR2 FNYEAQ. The junction had 6 bases not matched to a gene; V was cut back by 0 bases and J by 0 bases. This sequence originates from an adult in good health. Sample: peripheral blood, taken on day 0 of AZD1222 vaccination. The chain couples TRBV7-6 to TRBJ2-2; 8 positions agree with TRBD1. For the CDR3, the DNA is TGTGCCAGCAGCTTAGCGAGGGACAGGAGCGCGAACACCGGGGAGCTGTTTTTT. This codes for CASSLARDRSANTGELFF.